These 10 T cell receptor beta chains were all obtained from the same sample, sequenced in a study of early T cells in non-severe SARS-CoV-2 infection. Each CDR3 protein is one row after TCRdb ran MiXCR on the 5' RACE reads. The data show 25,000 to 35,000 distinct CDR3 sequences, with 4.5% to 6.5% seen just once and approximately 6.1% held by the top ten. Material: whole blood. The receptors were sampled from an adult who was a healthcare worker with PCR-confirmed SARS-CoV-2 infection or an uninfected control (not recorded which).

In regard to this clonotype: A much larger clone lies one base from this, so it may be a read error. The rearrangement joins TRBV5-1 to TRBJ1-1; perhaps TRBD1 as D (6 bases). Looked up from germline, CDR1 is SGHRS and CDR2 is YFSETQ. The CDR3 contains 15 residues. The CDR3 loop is CVSRAGTSSNTEAFF. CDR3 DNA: TGCGTCAGCAGGGCCGGGACAAGCTCGAACACTGAAGCTTTCTTT.

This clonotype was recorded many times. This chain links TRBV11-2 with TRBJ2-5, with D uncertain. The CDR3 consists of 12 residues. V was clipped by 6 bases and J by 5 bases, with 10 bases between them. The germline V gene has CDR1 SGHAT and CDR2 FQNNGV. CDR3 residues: CASRKTMETQYF. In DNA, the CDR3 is TGTGCCAGCAGGAAAACCATGGAGACCCAGTACTTC.

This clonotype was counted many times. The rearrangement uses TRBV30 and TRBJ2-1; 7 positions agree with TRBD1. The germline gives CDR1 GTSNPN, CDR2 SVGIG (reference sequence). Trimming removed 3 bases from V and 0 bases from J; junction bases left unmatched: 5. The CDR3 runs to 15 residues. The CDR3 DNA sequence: TGTGCCTGGAGGGGACAGTCGAGCTCCTACAATGAGCAGTTCTTC. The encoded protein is CAWRGQSSSYNEQFF.

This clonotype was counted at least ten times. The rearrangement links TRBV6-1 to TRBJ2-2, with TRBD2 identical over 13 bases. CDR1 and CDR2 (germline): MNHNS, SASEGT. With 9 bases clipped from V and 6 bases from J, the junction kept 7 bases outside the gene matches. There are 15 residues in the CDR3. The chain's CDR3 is CARDRLAGGPGELFF. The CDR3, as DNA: TGTGCCAGGGATCGACTAGCGGGAGGCCCCGGGGAGCTGTTTTTT.

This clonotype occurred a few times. The chain's CDR3 is CASSQTTGNRKIPGANVLTF. CDR3 bases: TGTGCCAGCAGTCAGACTACCGGGAACAGGAAAATACCTGGGGCCAACGTCCTGACTTTC. V and J are TRBV28 and TRBJ2-6, with D possibly called TRBD1 or TRBD2 (5 bases each). With 5 bases removed from V and 2 bases from J, the gap between germline ends came to 25 bases. CDR3 length: 20 residues. Germline assignment: CDR1 MDHEN and CDR2 SYDVKM.

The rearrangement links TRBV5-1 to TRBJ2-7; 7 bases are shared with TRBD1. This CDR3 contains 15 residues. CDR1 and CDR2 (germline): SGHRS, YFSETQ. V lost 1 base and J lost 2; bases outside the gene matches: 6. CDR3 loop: CASSLSTGAAYEQYF. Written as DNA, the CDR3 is TGCGCCAGCAGCTTGTCCACAGGGGCGGCCTACGAGCAGTACTTC.

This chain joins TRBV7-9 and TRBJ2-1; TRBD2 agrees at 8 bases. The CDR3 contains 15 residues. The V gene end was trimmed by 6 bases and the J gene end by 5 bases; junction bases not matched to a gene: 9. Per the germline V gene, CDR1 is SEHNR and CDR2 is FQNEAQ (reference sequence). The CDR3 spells CASRQTGTRHNEQFF. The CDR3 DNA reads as TGTGCCAGCAGACAAACCGGGACTAGACACAATGAGCAGTTCTTC.

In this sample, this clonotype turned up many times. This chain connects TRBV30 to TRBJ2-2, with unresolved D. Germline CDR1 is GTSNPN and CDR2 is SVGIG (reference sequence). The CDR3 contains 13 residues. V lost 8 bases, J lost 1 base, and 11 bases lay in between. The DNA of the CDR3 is TGTGCCAACTACGACCTGAACACCGGGGAGCTGTTTTTT. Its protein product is CANYDLNTGELFF.

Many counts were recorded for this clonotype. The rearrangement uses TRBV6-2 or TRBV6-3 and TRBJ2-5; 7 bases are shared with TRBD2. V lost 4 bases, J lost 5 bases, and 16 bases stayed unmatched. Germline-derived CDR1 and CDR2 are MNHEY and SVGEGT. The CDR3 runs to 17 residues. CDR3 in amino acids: CASSFLRGSGNDETQYF. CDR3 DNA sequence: TGTGCCAGCAGTTTTCTCCGGGGGAGCGGGAACGACGAGACCCAGTACTTC.

CDR3 in DNA: TGTGCCAGCAGCTTCGGCATGGATGAGCAGTTCTTC. This codes for CASSFGMDEQFF. The chain joins TRBV5-6 to TRBJ2-1; D is undetermined. Per the germline V gene, CDR1 is SGHDT and CDR2 is YYEEEE. Trimming pared 2 bases from V and 8 bases from J, leaving 8 bases between. The CDR3 has 12 amino acids.